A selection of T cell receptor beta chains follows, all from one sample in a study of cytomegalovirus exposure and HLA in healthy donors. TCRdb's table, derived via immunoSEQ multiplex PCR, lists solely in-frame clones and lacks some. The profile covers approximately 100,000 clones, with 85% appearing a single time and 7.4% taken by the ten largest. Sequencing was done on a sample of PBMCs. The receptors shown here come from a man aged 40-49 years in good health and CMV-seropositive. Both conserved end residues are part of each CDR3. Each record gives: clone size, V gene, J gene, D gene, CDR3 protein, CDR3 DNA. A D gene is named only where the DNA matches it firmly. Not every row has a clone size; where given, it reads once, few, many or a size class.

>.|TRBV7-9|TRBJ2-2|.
CASSRPQGTGSGELFF
TGTGCCAGCAGCCGACCACAGGGTACAGGGTCCGGGGAGCTGTTTTTT
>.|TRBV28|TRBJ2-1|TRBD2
CASRGTSGSRFYEQFF
TGTGCCAGCAGGGGGACTAGCGGGAGTAGATTCTATGAGCAGTTCTTC
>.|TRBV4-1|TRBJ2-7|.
CASSQVKRPGSYEQYF
TGCGCCAGCAGCCAAGTCAAACGACCAGGCTCCTACGAGCAGTACTTC
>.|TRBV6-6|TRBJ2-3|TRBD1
CASKGQGRDTQYF
TGTGCCAGCAAAGGACAGGGGAGAGATACGCAGTATTTT
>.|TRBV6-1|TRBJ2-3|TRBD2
CASSRERGATDTQYF
TGTGCCAGCAGTAGAGAGCGGGGGGCAACAGATACGCAGTATTTT
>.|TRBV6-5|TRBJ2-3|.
CASSKQGVVTDTQYF
TGTGCCAGCAGTAAACAGGGTGTGGTAACAGATACGCAGTATTTT
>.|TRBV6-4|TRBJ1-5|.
CASSDSGSPYSNQPQHF
TGTGCCAGCAGTGACTCGGGGAGTCCTTATAGCAATCAGCCCCAGCATTTT
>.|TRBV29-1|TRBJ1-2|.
CSVGGDPYGYTF
TGCAGCGTTGGGGGGGACCCCTATGGCTACACCTTC
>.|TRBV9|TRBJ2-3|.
CASSPLPPAKSTDTQYF
TGTGCCAGCAGCCCCCTCCCCCCAGCGAAAAGTACAGATACGCAGTATTTT
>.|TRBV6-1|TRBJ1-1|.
CASSETSWAEAFF
TGTGCCAGCAGTGAGACGAGTTGGGCGGAAGCTTTCTTT
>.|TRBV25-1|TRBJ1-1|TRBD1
CASSGTGRHTEAFF
TGTGCCAGCAGTGGGACAGGGAGGCACACTGAAGCTTTCTTT
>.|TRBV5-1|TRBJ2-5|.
CASSLNDRSGETQYF
TGCGCCAGCAGCTTGAACGACAGGTCGGGGGAGACCCAGTACTTC
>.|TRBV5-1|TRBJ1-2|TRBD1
CASTLSTGLYGYTF
TGCGCCAGCACGCTATCGACAGGGCTCTATGGCTACACCTTC
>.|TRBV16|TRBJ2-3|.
CASSQFPGTQYF
TGTGCCAGCAGCCAATTCCCCGGTACGCAGTATTTT
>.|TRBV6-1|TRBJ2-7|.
CASSPTRDEQYF
TGTGCCAGCAGTCCCACTAGAGACGAGCAGTACTTC
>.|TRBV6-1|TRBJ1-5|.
CASSEGSYSNQPQHF
TGTGCCAGCAGTGAAGGGTCCTATAGCAATCAGCCCCAGCATTTT
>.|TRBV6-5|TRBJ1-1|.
CASMETANTEAFF
TGTGCCAGTATGGAGACCGCGAACACTGAAGCTTTCTTT
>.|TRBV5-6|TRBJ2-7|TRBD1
CASSLGDRVYWGPSEQYF
TGTGCCAGCAGCTTAGGGGACAGGGTCTATTGGGGACCCTCCGAGCAGTACTTC
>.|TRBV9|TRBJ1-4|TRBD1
CASSSPRGQVEKLFF
TGTGCCAGCAGCTCGCCCCGTGGACAGGTGGAAAAACTGTTTTTT
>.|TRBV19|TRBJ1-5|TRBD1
CASSIGQGRGNQPQHF
TGTGCCAGTAGTATTGGACAGGGCAGGGGCAATCAGCCCCAGCATTTT
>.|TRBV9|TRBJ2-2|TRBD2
CASSPRGSGRAGSGTGELFF
TGTGCCAGCAGCCCCCGCGGTAGCGGGAGGGCGGGATCGGGCACCGGGGAGCTGTTTTTT
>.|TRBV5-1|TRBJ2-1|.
CASSQDTIHSQGQFF
TGCGCCAGCAGCCAGGACACCATTCATTCTCAGGGGCAGTTCTTC
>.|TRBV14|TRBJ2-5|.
CASSQIGGLVQETQYF
TGTGCCAGCAGCCAAATTGGAGGTTTGGTTCAAGAGACCCAGTACTTC
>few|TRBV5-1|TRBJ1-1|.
CASSLQENTEAFF
TGCGCCAGCAGCTTACAGGAGAACACTGAAGCTTTCTTT
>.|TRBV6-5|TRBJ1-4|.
CASRPKGRGEKLFF
TGTGCCAGCAGACCTAAGGGGAGGGGTGAAAAACTGTTTTTT
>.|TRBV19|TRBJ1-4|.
CASSISQQATNEKLFF
TGTGCCAGTAGTATATCCCAACAGGCAACTAATGAAAAACTGTTTTTT
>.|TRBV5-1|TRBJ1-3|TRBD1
CASSLGDSFSGNTIYF
TGCGCCAGCAGCCTAGGGGACAGCTTCTCTGGAAACACCATATATTTT